The 6 T cell receptor beta chains reported below all come from one sample, sequenced in a study of T cells in Graves' hyperthyroidism and ophthalmopathy (dated 2019 in TCRdb). The method was multiplex PCR. This sample was sequenced with an Illumina HiSeq 2000. Amplification of TCR beta CDR3 regions was carried out from RNA transcripts. For the first round of RT-PCR on the TCR CDR3, the HTBI primer set was used together with the Qiagen OneStep RT-PCR kit. TCRdb trimmed the raw reads at Q25, called clones with MiXCR and kept productive beta chains. Identical CDR3 protein sequences are pooled into one entry, listed with their most common genes and DNA. Across this sample there are about 540,000 distinct CDR3 sequences, with roughly 46% seen only once. The top ten clonotypes cover 8% to 8.5% of the sample. Source material: peripheral blood or thyroid tissue (not recorded which). The origin of the receptors is a woman between 18 and 29 years old with Graves' hyperthyroidism. Donor details come from another sample of the same person, matched by shared clones.

This clonotype has at least ten counts. The chain employs TRBV29-1 and TRBJ1-2; possible D gene TRBD1, 6 bases. This CDR3 has 14 amino acids. Germline V CDR1 and CDR2: SQVTM, ANQGSEA. V was pared by 5 bases and J by 1 base, with 14 bases between. The CDR3 bases are TGCAGCGTTAGAGGGGACATCTTTAACTATGGCTACACCTTC. Amino acids: CSVRGDIFNYGYTF.

The V and J genes are TRBV7-2 and TRBJ2-7, with D perhaps TRBD1 or TRBD2 (5 bases each). This CDR3 has 14 amino acids. Trimming left V 3 bases short and J 5 bases short, with 14 bases between. Germline CDR1 is SGHTA and CDR2 is FQGNSA. For the CDR3, the DNA is TGTGCCAGCAGCTTTAACCGGGGCAGGAACGAGCAGTACTTC. Amino acid sequence: CASSFNRGRNEQYF.

In this sample, this clonotype turned up many times. This chain links TRBV2 with TRBJ1-4, with D possibly matching TRBD1 (5 bases). Per germline, CDR1 SNHLY and CDR2 FYNNEI. The CDR3 extends over 14 amino acids. V was trimmed by 5 bases and J by 5 bases, leaving 12 bases between them. The CDR3 DNA is TGTGCCAGCAGTCGTGACAGCGGAAATGAAAAACTGTTTTTT. Protein: CASSRDSGNEKLFF.

This clonotype was seen at least ten times. This chain uses TRBV19 with TRBJ1-5; D uncertain. CDR1 LNHDA and CDR2 SQIVND come from the germline V gene (reference sequence). CDR3 length: 14 residues. V was pared by 5 bases and J by 7 bases, with 15 bases between. CDR3 protein: CASSVSREAQPQHF. In DNA, the CDR3 is TGTGCCAGTAGTGTGTCCCGAGAGGCCCAGCCCCAGCATTTT.

V gene TRBV7-3 combines with J gene TRBJ1-3, with D perhaps matching TRBD1 (5 bases). The CDR3 is 14 amino acids. Deletions cut 0 bases from V and 6 bases from J, with 9 bases between. The germline CDR1 and CDR2 sequences are SGHTA and FQGTGA. DNA for the CDR3: TGTGCCAGCAGCTTAACAGGGGTCGTAAACACCATATATTTT. This gives the protein CASSLTGVVNTIYF. Supplemented by reference TRBV7-3 and TRBJ1-3, the full variable domain reads GAGVSQTPSNKVTEKGKYVELRCDPISGHTALYWYRQSLGQGPEFLIYFQGTGAADDSGLPNDRFFAVRPEGSVSTLKIQRTERGDSAVYLCASSLTGVVNTIYFGEGSWLTVV.

Details on this clonotype: A single base separates this from a much larger clone, so it may be a read error. The gene calls are TRBV15 and TRBJ1-2, with D unclear. The CDR3 sequence is 13 residues long. Trimming removed 5 bases from V and 1 base from J, with 8 bases in between. Germline V lookup: CDR1 LNHNV, CDR2 YYDKDF (reference sequence). CDR3 nucleotide sequence: TGTGCCACCAGCTTCAACAGTAACTATGGCTACACCTTC. This codes for CATSFNSNYGYTF.